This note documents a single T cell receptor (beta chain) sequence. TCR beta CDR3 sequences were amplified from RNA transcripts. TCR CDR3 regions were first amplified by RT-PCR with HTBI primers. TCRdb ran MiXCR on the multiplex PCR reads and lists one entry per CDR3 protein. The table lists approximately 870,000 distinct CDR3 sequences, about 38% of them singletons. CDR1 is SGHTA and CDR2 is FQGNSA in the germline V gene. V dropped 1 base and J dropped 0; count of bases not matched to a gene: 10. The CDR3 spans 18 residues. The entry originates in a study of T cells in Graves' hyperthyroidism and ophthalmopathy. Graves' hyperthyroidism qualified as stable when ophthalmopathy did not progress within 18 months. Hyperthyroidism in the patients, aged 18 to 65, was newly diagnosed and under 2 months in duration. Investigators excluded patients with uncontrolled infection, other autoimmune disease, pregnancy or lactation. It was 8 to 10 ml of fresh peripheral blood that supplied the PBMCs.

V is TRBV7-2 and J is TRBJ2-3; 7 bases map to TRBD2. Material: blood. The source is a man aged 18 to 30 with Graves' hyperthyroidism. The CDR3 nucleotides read TGTGCCAGCAGCTTAGAGGCGGGGGTCTACCAAAGCACAGATACGCAGTATTTT. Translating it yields CASSLEAGVYQSTDTQYF.